The clone carrying this TCR beta chain appeared once. Its antigen is undetermined. TCRdb re-derived calls from the reads in MiXCR, one entry per CDR3 protein. This table holds hundreds of thousands of distinct CDR3 sequences, under 20% found once. The sample originates from a study of T cell repertoires in cytomegalovirus infection. Study overall: Public TCR beta signatures indicated both CMV infection and matching HLA type.

General observations from the study: CMV carriers with the relevant HLA were identified by cumulative public TCR beta family frequency. HLA-C-restricted TCR beta clonotypes specific for CMV led the ex vivo response.

Per germline, CDR1 MNHNY and CDR2 SVGAGI (reference sequence). The germline V and J ends were trimmed by 6 bases and 3 bases, with 18 bases remaining between them. CDR3 length: 15 residues. The sequencing input was PBMCs. The chain joins TRBV6-6 to TRBJ2-7, with a tentative D call TRBD2 (5 bases). The TCR originated in a human donor in good health (CMV status not recorded). Some clones in this sample may be carry-over from other donors' samples. Written as DNA, the CDR3 is TGTGCCAGCAGACCCGCACTAGATAGGAACTACGAGCAGTACTTC. Its protein product is CASRPALDRNYEQYF.